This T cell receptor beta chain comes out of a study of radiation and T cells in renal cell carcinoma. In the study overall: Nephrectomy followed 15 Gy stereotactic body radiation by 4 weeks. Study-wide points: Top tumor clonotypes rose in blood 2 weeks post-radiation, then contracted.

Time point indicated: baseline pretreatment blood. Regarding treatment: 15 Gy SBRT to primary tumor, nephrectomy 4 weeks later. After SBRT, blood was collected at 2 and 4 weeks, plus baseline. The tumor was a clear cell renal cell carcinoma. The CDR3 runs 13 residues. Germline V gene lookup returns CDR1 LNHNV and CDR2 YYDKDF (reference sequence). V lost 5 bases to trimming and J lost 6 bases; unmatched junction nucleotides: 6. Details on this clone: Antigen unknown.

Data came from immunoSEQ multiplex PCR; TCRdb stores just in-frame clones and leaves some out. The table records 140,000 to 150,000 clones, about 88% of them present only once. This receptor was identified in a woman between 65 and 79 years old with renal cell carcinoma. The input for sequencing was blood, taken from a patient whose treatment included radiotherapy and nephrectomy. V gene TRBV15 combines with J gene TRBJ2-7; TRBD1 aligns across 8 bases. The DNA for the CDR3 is TGTGCCACCAGCGGGACAACAGGGGGCGAGCAGTACTTC. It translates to CATSGTTGGEQYF.